This T cell receptor (beta chain) appears in the sequencing data of a study of beta chain features in type 1 diabetes. Worth noting for this clone: The antigen is not known. A much larger clone differs from this one at a single base, so this may be a read error.

CDR3 size: 14 residues. J was trimmed by 3 bases and V by 7 bases; bases with no gene match: 7. CDR1 and CDR2 (germline): SGHTA, FQGNSA. The whole isolated RNA underwent reverse transcription, so sequencing captured expressed TCRB transcripts. Using immunoSEQ multiplex PCR, the repertoire was profiled, and TCRdb retains in-frame clones only, with some absent. The sample contains about 340,000 clones, over 7% of which appear only once. Overall study results and limits: Type 1 diabetes patients had TCRB CDR3s that were shorter (moderately but significantly so) in all four CD4+ subsets. Individuals with type 1 diabetes displayed fewer insertions and more deletions at VDJ junctions.

This TCR derives from a young man with type 1 diabetes. This chain joins TRBV7-2 and TRBJ1-2, with 8 bases matching TRBD1. Sequenced sample: central memory CD4+ T cells from blood. The CDR3 coding sequence is TGTGCCAGCACCCTGCAGGGGGCGGACTATGGCTACACCTTC. Protein product: CASTLQGADYGYTF.